The 8 T cell receptor beta chains presented below share a single source sample, sequenced in a study of T cells expressing NK-cell markers. TCRdb re-called the 5' RACE reads; one entry per CDR3 protein, DNA not given. This sample's table has fewer than 25,000 distinct CDR3 sequences. Sequences were obtained from blood T cells: a sorted CD56 or NKG2C T cell subset, CD4+ or CD8+ T cells, or bulk PBMC T cells (not recorded which). These receptors were collected from a man aged 18 to 69 in good health.

This sequence joins TRBV4-3 and TRBJ2-3; TCRdb reports TRBD1, a call that lacks DNA to check it against. Germline V gives CDR1 LGHNA, CDR2 YSLEER. This CDR3 is built from 16 residues. CDR3 in amino acids: CASSQGTGIVSDTQYF.

The chain is built from TRBV7-2 and TRBJ2-4; there is no DNA to check the TCRdb D call of TRBD2. The V gene's germline CDR1 is SGHTA and CDR2 FQGNSA. The CDR3 has 17 amino acids. The CDR3 here is CASSLGTLSWAKNIQYF.

The J gene is TRBJ1-4, the V gene TRBV12-3 or TRBV12-4. The length of the CDR3 is 15 residues. This CDR3 reads CASSFIDLSSEKLFF.

The chain combines TRBV24-1 with TRBJ2-1; TCRdb indicates TRBD1, and absent DNA this call remains unverified. CDR1 and CDR2 from the germline V gene are KGHDR and SFDVKD. There are 17 residues in the CDR3. CDR3 sequence: CATSDQPPGTGVNEQFF.

The V gene is TRBV6-5, the J gene TRBJ2-3; the D call of TRBD1 rests on TCRdb alone, since no DNA is present to check it. The germline CDR1 and CDR2 sequences are MNHEY and SVGAGI. The CDR3 runs to 16 residues. CDR3 loop: CASSYLRPGAADTQYF.

V is TRBV19 and J is TRBJ1-1; no DNA is available, so the TRBD1 call from TCRdb remains unchecked. There are 15 residues in the CDR3. Germline assignment: CDR1 LNHDA and CDR2 SQIVND (reference sequence). CDR3 sequence: CASSMGQGGSTEAFF.

The CDR3 reads CSASIPGNNYGYTF. This sequence joins TRBV20-1 and TRBJ1-2; TCRdb selects TRBD1, and the lack of DNA leaves this call unchecked. CDR1 is DFQATT, CDR2 SNEGSKA, per germline (reference sequence). The length of the CDR3 is 14 residues.

The chain has TRBV2 and TRBJ2-3; there is no DNA to check the TCRdb D call of TRBD1. Germline V CDR1 and CDR2: SNHLY, FYNNEI. This CDR3 region has 14 residues. CDR3 amino acids: CASSPGTGSDTQYF.